This T cell receptor beta chain was sequenced in a study of cytomegalovirus exposure and HLA in healthy donors. The primer mix had 60 Vbeta and 13 Jbeta primers. Some clones are missing from TCRdb's copy, which holds only in-frame ones; the method was immunoSEQ multiplex PCR. The sample consists of more than 90,000 clones, about 79% of them appearing once. V lost 7 bases, J lost 4 bases, and 15 bases stayed unmatched. Looked up from germline, CDR1 is LNHDA and CDR2 is SQIVND (reference sequence). The length of the CDR3 is 16 residues. Concerning this clone itself: Its matching antigen is unknown.

Findings of the study overall: When a later analysis compared HLA-associated TCR beta chains with equally common others, the HLA-associated chains turned out to be more clonally expanded and to have lower generation probabilities.

Sequencing was done on a sample of PBMCs. The V and J genes are TRBV19 and TRBJ1-2; 7 nucleotides line up with TRBD1. The TCR originated in a woman aged 18-35 years in good health and CMV-seropositive. CDR3 DNA: TGTGCCAGTACCGAACGTGGGGCAGGGGGAGTCTATGGCTACACCTTC. Encoded protein: CASTERGAGGVYGYTF.